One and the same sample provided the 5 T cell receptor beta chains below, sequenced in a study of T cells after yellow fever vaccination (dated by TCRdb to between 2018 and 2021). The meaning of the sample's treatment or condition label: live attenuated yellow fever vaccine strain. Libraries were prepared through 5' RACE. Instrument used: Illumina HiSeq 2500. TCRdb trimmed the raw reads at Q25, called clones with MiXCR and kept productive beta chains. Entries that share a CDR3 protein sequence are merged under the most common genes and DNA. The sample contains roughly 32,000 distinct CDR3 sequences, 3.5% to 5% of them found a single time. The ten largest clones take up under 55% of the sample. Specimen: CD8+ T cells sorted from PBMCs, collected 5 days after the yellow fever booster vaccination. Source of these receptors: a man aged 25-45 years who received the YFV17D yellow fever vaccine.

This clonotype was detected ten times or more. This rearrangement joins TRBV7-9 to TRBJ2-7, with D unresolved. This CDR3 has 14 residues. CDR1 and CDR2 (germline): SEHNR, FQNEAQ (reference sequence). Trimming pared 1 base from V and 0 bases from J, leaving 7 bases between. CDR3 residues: CASSLEINSYEQYF. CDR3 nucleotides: TGTGCCAGCAGCTTAGAAATCAACTCCTACGAGCAGTACTTC.

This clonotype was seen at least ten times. CDR3 sequence (DNA): TGTGCCAGCAGCGACCGGGACAAGCCCTACGAGCAGTACTTC. Its translation: CASSDRDKPYEQYF. This sequence joins TRBV7-2 and TRBJ2-7, with TRBD1 as a possible D gene (6 bases). Germline lookup yields CDR1 SGHTA and CDR2 FQGNSA. The CDR3 is made up of 14 amino acids. V lost 5 bases and J lost 2, with 13 bases in between.

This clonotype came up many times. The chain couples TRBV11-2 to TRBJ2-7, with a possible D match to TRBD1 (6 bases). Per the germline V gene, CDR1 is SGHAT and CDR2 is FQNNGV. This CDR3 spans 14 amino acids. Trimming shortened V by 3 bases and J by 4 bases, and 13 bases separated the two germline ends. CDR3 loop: CASSFTDRTYEQYF. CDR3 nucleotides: TGTGCCAGCAGCTTTACCGACAGGACATACGAGCAGTACTTC.

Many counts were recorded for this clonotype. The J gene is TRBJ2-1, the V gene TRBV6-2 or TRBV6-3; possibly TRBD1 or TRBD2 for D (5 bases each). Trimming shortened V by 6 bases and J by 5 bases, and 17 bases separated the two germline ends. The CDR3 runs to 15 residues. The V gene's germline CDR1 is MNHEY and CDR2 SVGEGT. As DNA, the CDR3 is TGTGCCAGCAGGGACCCCAGGGACCCTCACAATGAGCAGTTCTTC. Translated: CASRDPRDPHNEQFF.

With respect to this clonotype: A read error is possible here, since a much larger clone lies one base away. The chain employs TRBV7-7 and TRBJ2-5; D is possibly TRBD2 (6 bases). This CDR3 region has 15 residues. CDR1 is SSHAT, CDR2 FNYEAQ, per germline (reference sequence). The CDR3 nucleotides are TGTGCTAGCAGCGACCGCATTAGCGGATTGGGGACCCAGTACTTC. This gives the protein CASSDRISGLGTQYF.